This TCR beta chain was documented in a study of T cell changes during pregnancy in multiple sclerosis. TCRdb keeps only in-frame clones here, not all; method: immunoSEQ multiplex PCR. This sample carries about 75,000 clones, under 95% of them seen once, and the ten largest clones take 0.43%. The specimen comprised CD4+ T cells from peripheral blood mononuclear cells, sampled before pregnancy. The sequence came from a female donor with multiple sclerosis, enrolled in a pregnancy study.

In nucleotides, the CDR3 is TGCGCCAGCAGCACAAATAGCAATCAGCCCCAGCATTTT. Translated, it gives CASSTNSNQPQHF. The gene calls are TRBV5-1 and TRBJ1-5; D is ambiguous. Germline V CDR1 and CDR2: SGHRS, YFSETQ. V gave up 4 bases and J gave up 0 bases, with 5 bases separating them. The CDR3 has 13 amino acids.